This T cell receptor beta chain was identified during a study of blood T cell repertoires in COVID-19. Study-wide background: PBMCs, B-cell-depleted T cells, or T cells provided the cDNA or gDNA that made up the material.

Assay: immunoSEQ multiplex PCR; the TCRdb copy retains only in-frame clones and omits some. Of 210,000 or so clones in the sample, around 80% were seen once. This CDR3 is built from 12 residues. Germline lookup yields CDR1 LGHDT and CDR2 YNNKEL (reference sequence). Trimming cost V 4 bases and J 2 bases, with 6 bases left between them. The gene calls are TRBV3-1 (or the pseudogene TRBV3-2) and TRBJ2-7; D is uncertain. This receptor was identified in a woman in her thirties or forties with acute or convalescent COVID-19. The specimen was peripheral blood. For the CDR3, the DNA is TGTGCCAGCAGCCGGGCCACCTACGAGCAGTACTTC. Translating it yields CASSRATYEQYF.